A selection of T cell receptor beta chains follows, all from one sample in a study of blood T cell repertoires in COVID-19. The table came from immunoSEQ multiplex PCR; TCRdb's copy has only in-frame clones and leaves some out. The sample lists 150,000 to 200,000 clones; about 86% were seen once. Sequences were obtained from PBMCs or T cells enriched from blood (not recorded which). These receptors came from a woman aged 50 to 60 in a cohort exposed to, infected with or recovered from COVID-19 (not recorded which). The CDR3 runs from the conserved cysteine through the conserved F or W. A D gene is named only where the DNA matches it firmly. Clone sizes are given selectively: once, few, many, or a class where the clone is expanded.

j_call | d_call | clone_size | v_call | cdr3_nt | cdr3_aa
TRBJ1-6 | . | few | TRBV28 | TGTGCCAGCAGTTTGGCCAATTCACCCCTCCACTTT | CASSLANSPLHF
TRBJ1-5 | . | . | TRBV7-9 | TGTGCCAGCAGCTTAGTCCCGGGGCCCCAGCATTTT | CASSLVPGPQHF
TRBJ2-3 | TRBD2 | . | TRBV27 | TGTGCCAGCGCGGAGCGGGAGGGCACAGATACGCAGTATTTT | CASAEREGTDTQYF
TRBJ2-1 | . | . | TRBV2 | TGTGCCAAAGAAGGAGTCAATGAGCAGTTCTTC | CAKEGVNEQFF
TRBJ2-1 | . | once | TRBV11-3 | TGTGCCAGCAGCTTAGATATAGACAATGAGCAGTTCTTC | CASSLDIDNEQFF
TRBJ1-6 | . | . | TRBV4-3 | TGCGCCAGCAGCCAAGATGTGGCAGGATCGTCGTCACCCCTCCACTTT | CASSQDVAGSSSPLHF
TRBJ2-7 | TRBD1 | . | TRBV28 | TGTGCCAGCAGTCACTACCAAGGGACAGGGGTAGCCTACGAGCAGTACTTC | CASSHYQGTGVAYEQYF
TRBJ2-3 | TRBD2 | . | TRBV2 | TGTGCCAGCAGTGGGCGACTAGCGGGGGCAGATACGCAGTATTTT | CASSGRLAGADTQYF
TRBJ2-7 | . | . | TRBV23-1 | TGCGCCAGACGCGGGGACCACGAGCAGTACTTC | CARRGDHEQYF
TRBJ2-7 | . | . | TRBV20-1 | TGCAGTGCTAGCGGAGACTACGAGCAGTACTTC | CSASGDYEQYF
TRBJ2-1 | . | . | TRBV30 | TGTGCCTGGACTCCCTCCGGGCGGGGAAGAATGCAGGAGCAGTTCTTC | CAWTPSGRGRMQEQFF
TRBJ1-2 | TRBD1 | . | TRBV19 | TGTGCCAGTAGTGTGGACAGGGAACATGGCTACACCTTC | CASSVDREHGYTF
TRBJ1-2 | TRBD1 | . | TRBV5-1 | TGCGCCAGCAGCAACCCGACAGGGGGCAATTATGGCTACACCTTC | CASSNPTGGNYGYTF
TRBJ1-3 | TRBD1 | . | TRBV11-2 | TGTGCCAGCAGCGCGGGACAGGGGGCTTCTGGAAACACCATATATTTT | CASSAGQGASGNTIYF
TRBJ2-5 | . | . | TRBV4-2 | TGTGCCAGCAGCCAAGACAGGGTAGGAGAGACCCAGTACTTC | CASSQDRVGETQYF
TRBJ1-1 | . | once | TRBV7-2 | TGTGCCAGCAGCTTTTTACAGGGAAGAGGGAACACTGAAGCTTTCTTT | CASSFLQGRGNTEAFF
TRBJ2-7 | TRBD1 | . | TRBV5-1 | TGCGCCAGCAATGACCTTCCGGACAGGACCAACGAGCAGTACTTC | CASNDLPDRTNEQYF
TRBJ2-1 | TRBD2 | once | TRBV6-1 | TGTGCCATGAGCGGGACTAGCGAGTACAATGAGCAGTTCTTC | CAMSGTSEYNEQFF
TRBJ1-2 | TRBD1 | . | TRBV28 | TGTGCCAGCAGTTTATGTGAGCCGGGACAGGGGGCGGATAAATATGGCTACACCTTC | CASSLCEPGQGADKYGYTF
TRBJ1-2 | TRBD1 | . | TRBV5-5 | TGTGCCAGCAGCTTAGGTTCGGGACAGAACTATGGCTACACCTTC | CASSLGSGQNYGYTF
TRBJ2-2 | . | . | TRBV27 | TGTGCCAGCAGTTTATCTTCAGGCACCGGGGAGCTGTTTTTT | CASSLSSGTGELFF
TRBJ1-6 | TRBD1 | . | TRBV9 | TGTGCCAGCAGCGCCAGGACAGGAGATAATTCACCCCTCCACTTT | CASSARTGDNSPLHF
TRBJ2-1 | . | few | TRBV5-1 | TGCGCCAGCAGCGGCGAGGTTGAGCAGTTCTTC | CASSGEVEQFF
TRBJ1-1 | TRBD1 | . | TRBV9 | TGTGCCAGCAGCGTAGCGGTCGGACAGGGGGCCACTGAAGCTTTCTTT | CASSVAVGQGATEAFF
TRBJ2-3 | TRBD1 | . | TRBV11-2 | TGTGCCAGCAGCTTAGTGGGACAGGGGCCAGATACGCAGTATTTT | CASSLVGQGPDTQYF
TRBJ2-3 | . | . | TRBV10-3 | TGTGCCATCAGTGTGGAGCGGGGCACAGATACGCAGTATTTT | CAISVERGTDTQYF
TRBJ1-1 | TRBD1 | . | TRBV9 | TGTGCCAGCAACCCGGGACAGATGATGAACACTGAAGCTTTCTTT | CASNPGQMMNTEAFF
TRBJ1-2 | . | . | TRBV6-5 | TGTGCCAGTACGGGACAAGATTATAGGGGCTACACCTTC | CASTGQDYRGYTF
TRBJ1-1 | . | . | TRBV28 | TGTGCCAGCAGTCCCCGGGGGAACACTGAAGCTTTCTTT | CASSPRGNTEAFF
TRBJ2-3 | TRBD2 | . | TRBV5-1 | TGCGCCAGCAGACAGACTAGCGGAGGGGGGACAGATACGCAGTATTTT | CASRQTSGGGTDTQYF